The sequence of this TCR beta chain was determined in a study of CD8 T cells in Susac syndrome. Random hexamers served to reverse transcribe roughly 0.45 to 1 ug RNA. TCRdb recomputed calls from the immunoSEQ multiplex PCR reads with MiXCR, one row per CDR3 protein. The sample yields 150,000 to 180,000 distinct CDR3 sequences, 95% to 96% seen once. The sequenced sample was CD8+ T cells from PBMCs. The receptor's source is a human donor with multiple sclerosis.

This CDR3 reads CAEASFSSYNEQFF. The CDR3, as DNA: TGTGCTGAGGCTAGCTTTAGCTCCTACAATGAGCAGTTCTTC. This sequence joins TRBV12-3 or TRBV12-4 and TRBJ2-1; D may be TRBD2 (5 bases). The CDR3 runs to 14 residues.